The 12 T cell receptor beta chains reported below all come from one sample, sequenced in a study of regulatory T cells in long-lasting Graves disease. TCR beta libraries were built with iRepertoire HTBI primers and Arm-PCR of CDR3 regions. TCRdb ran MiXCR on the multiplex PCR reads and lists one entry per CDR3 protein. The data hold hundreds of thousands of distinct CDR3 sequences, with roughly 15% observed a single time. Time point given: newly diagnosed GD, antithyroid drugs for less than 3 months. PBMC-derived RNA was used for the TCR library. This same sample was also part of a study on T cells in Graves' hyperthyroidism and ophthalmopathy.

Sequencing used peripheral blood mononuclear cells (PBMCs), obtained at new diagnosis, from a patient treated with antithyroid drugs. Every receptor here comes from a woman aged 25 to 39 with Graves disease.

The chain carries TRBV20-1 and TRBJ2-7; a weak D match, TRBD1 (6 bases). The V gene lost 6 bases and the J gene lost 1 base, with 19 bases spanning the gap. This CDR3 has 15 amino acids. Germline V gene lookup returns CDR1 DFQATT and CDR2 SNEGSKA (reference sequence). The CDR3 sequence is CSAPGKGVVSYEQYF. The CDR3 nucleotides are TGCAGTGCCCCCGGGAAGGGGGTTGTATCCTACGAGCAGTACTTC.

The table lists this clonotype with many counts. V gene TRBV28 combines with J gene TRBJ2-2, with TRBD2 matching 8 bases. CDR3 size: 17 residues. Germline V gene data show CDR1 as MDHEN and CDR2 as SYDVKM. Germline trimming cut 6 bases from V and 5 bases from J; bases unmatched to any gene: 14. The CDR3 is CASSSRAGTRRTGELFF. In nucleotides, the CDR3 is TGTGCCAGCAGCTCCCGTGCCGGGACTAGGAGAACCGGGGAGCTGTTTTTT.

This clonotype was detected many times. The rearrangement uses TRBV6-1 and TRBJ1-5; D not certain. This CDR3 has 13 amino acids. V was shortened by 6 bases and J by 10 bases, with 16 bases between the two germline ends. The germline gives CDR1 MNHNS, CDR2 SASEGT. The CDR3 reads CASSPGLISPQHF. Here the CDR3 DNA reads TGTGCCAGCAGCCCGGGCCTTATCAGCCCCCAGCATTTT.

This clonotype has at least ten counts. The genes are TRBV2 and TRBJ2-2, with 7 nucleotides matching TRBD1. The V and J ends lost 7 bases and 2 bases, in that order; junction bases with no gene match: 10. This CDR3 is built from 16 residues. Germline V gene data show CDR1 as SNHLY and CDR2 as FYNNEI. The CDR3 is CASTSFGTANTGELFF. The CDR3 bases are TGTGCCAGCACCTCATTCGGGACAGCTAACACCGGGGAGCTGTTTTTT.

The rearrangement joins TRBV6-1 to TRBJ2-3, with TRBD1 matching 12 bases. With 8 bases clipped from V and 4 bases from J, the junction kept 10 bases outside the gene matches. This CDR3 region has 16 residues. The germline V gene has CDR1 MNHNS and CDR2 SASEGT. CDR3 sequence reads: CASGASGTGGADTQYF. Written as DNA, the CDR3 is TGTGCCAGCGGTGCGTCCGGGACAGGGGGCGCAGATACGCAGTATTTT.

The J gene is TRBJ2-1, the V gene TRBV7-3, with D possibly called TRBD1 or TRBD2 (5 bases each). The CDR3 is made up of 14 amino acids. The germline V and J ends were trimmed by 4 bases and 8 bases, with 15 bases remaining between them. CDR1 and CDR2 from the germline V gene are SGHTA and FQGTGA. Here the CDR3 reads CASSSQGLGDEQFF. The CDR3 DNA reads TGTGCCAGCAGCTCCCAGGGATTGGGGGATGAGCAGTTCTTC.

This clonotype appeared many times. The chain links TRBV20-1 to TRBJ1-1; D is unclear. Germline loops: CDR1 DFQATT, CDR2 SNEGSKA (reference sequence). The CDR3 runs 13 residues. Trimming cost V 5 bases and J 4 bases, with 14 bases left between them. This chain's CDR3 is CSARFRWSTEAFF. The CDR3 DNA is TGCAGTGCTCGGTTCAGGTGGAGCACTGAAGCTTTCTTT.

This clonotype has ten or more counts. This sequence joins TRBV28 and TRBJ2-5; D not certain. Germline assignment: CDR1 MDHEN and CDR2 SYDVKM. This CDR3 has 13 residues. Between the trimmed V and J ends, which lost 6 bases and 2 bases, there was a span of 10 bases. The CDR3 loop reads CASSGAEQETQYF. CDR3 sequence (DNA): TGTGCCAGCAGCGGCGCCGAACAAGAGACCCAGTACTTC.

This clonotype was recorded at least ten times. The rearrangement joins TRBV28 to TRBJ2-1; D remains unclear. With 6 bases removed from V and 0 bases from J, the gap between germline ends came to 9 bases. CDR3 length: 14 amino acids. CDR1 and CDR2 from the germline V gene are MDHEN and SYDVKM. The CDR3 here is CASRETASYNEQFF. The CDR3 nucleotides read TGTGCCAGCAGGGAGACCGCCTCCTACAATGAGCAGTTCTTC.

The rearrangement uses TRBV30 and TRBJ1-5; D gene unclear. V shed 1 base and J shed 3 bases, with 7 bases lying between them. The CDR3 contains 13 residues. Germline CDR1 GTSNPN, CDR2 SVGIG (reference sequence). The CDR3 nucleotides read TGTGCCTGGAGTGGCAGCCACAATCAGCCCCAGCATTTT. Translated, it gives CAWSGSHNQPQHF.

This clonotype was recorded many times. The chain employs TRBV6-5 and TRBJ1-1; D may be TRBD1 (5 bases). With 4 bases removed from V and 5 bases from J, the gap between germline ends came to 11 bases. This CDR3 comprises 13 residues. Germline values: CDR1 MNHEY, CDR2 SVGAGI. CDR3 residues: CASSFRVETEAFF. The CDR3 DNA reads TGTGCCAGCAGTTTCAGGGTTGAAACTGAAGCTTTCTTT.

This clonotype turned up a few times. A read error may account for a junction end that differs from germline. The chain has TRBV27 and TRBJ2-1, with unresolved D. The CDR3 consists of 14 residues. CDR1 is MNHEY, CDR2 SMNVEV, per germline (reference sequence). The CDR3 protein is CASSFLGSSNEQFF. CDR3 nucleotides: TGTGCCAGCAGTTTTCTGGGGTCCTCCAATGAGCAGTTCTTC.